A selection of T cell receptor beta chains follows, all from one sample in a study of blood T cell repertoires in COVID-19. The table came from immunoSEQ multiplex PCR; TCRdb's copy has only in-frame clones and leaves some out. The table lists a few hundred thousand clones, roughly 83% of them singletons. Sequenced sample: peripheral blood. Receptors were obtained from a man aged 60-69 years who had recovered from COVID-19. CDR3s include the opening cysteine and the closing phenylalanine or tryptophan. Fields, in order: D gene, clone size, V gene, J gene, CDR3 DNA, CDR3 protein. The D gene is left open where the match is weak. Not all rows give a size; the values are once, few, many and, for expanded clones, a class.

>NA|NA|TRBV5-1|TRBJ2-5
TGCGCCAGCAGCTTGGGTGTAGGACAGCAAGAGACCCAGTACTTC
CASSLGVGQQETQYF
>TRBD2|NA|TRBV5-4|TRBJ2-2
TGTGCCAGCAGCCCCCCGGGAGGCCCCCGGACCGGGGAGCTGTTTTTT
CASSPPGGPRTGELFF
>NA|NA|TRBV14|TRBJ2-1
TGTGCCAGCAGCCAAGAGGAGTACAATGAGCAGTTCTTC
CASSQEEYNEQFF
>NA|NA|TRBV28|TRBJ1-6
TGTGCCAGCAGTATCAGGGTCGCCTCACCCCTCCACTTT
CASSIRVASPLHF
>NA|few|TRBV19|TRBJ1-5
TGTGCCAGTAGTGCATCAACAGGGTCTAGACAGCCCCAGCATTTT
CASSASTGSRQPQHF
>NA|NA|TRBV19|TRBJ2-7
TGTGCCAGTGGAAGGAACAGCTACTACGAGCAGTACTTC
CASGRNSYYEQYF
>NA|NA|TRBV5-1|TRBJ2-7
TGCGCCAGCAGCTTGGCGGGGGTCGACCTCTACGAGCAGTACTTC
CASSLAGVDLYEQYF
>TRBD1|NA|TRBV28|TRBJ1-2
TGTGCCAGCAGTCCGGCCCCAGGGACAGGGGGCGACTATGGCTACACCTTC
CASSPAPGTGGDYGYTF
>NA|NA|TRBV19|TRBJ2-7
TGTGCCAGTAGTAATTCTGGAGAAAGCTCCTACGAGCAGTACTTC
CASSNSGESSYEQYF
>TRBD1|NA|TRBV7-6|TRBJ2-1
TGTGCCAGCAGCTTGCAACAGGGGTTCAGCGATGAGCAGTTCTTC
CASSLQQGFSDEQFF
>NA|NA|TRBV6-5|TRBJ1-1
TGTGCCAGCAGTTCCCCCGGGACTTCTGAAGCTTTCTTT
CASSSPGTSEAFF
>TRBD1|many|TRBV5-1|TRBJ2-2
TGCGCCAGCAGCATCGGACAGGGACCGAACACCGGGGAGCTGTTTTTT
CASSIGQGPNTGELFF
>TRBD2|NA|TRBV7-2|TRBJ2-3
TGTGCCAGCAGCTTAGCCGGGAGGCACACAGATACGCAGTATTTT
CASSLAGRHTDTQYF
>NA|NA|TRBV2|TRBJ1-4
TGTGCCAGCAGGATCGGCAGGAATAATGAAAAACTGTTTTTT
CASRIGRNNEKLFF